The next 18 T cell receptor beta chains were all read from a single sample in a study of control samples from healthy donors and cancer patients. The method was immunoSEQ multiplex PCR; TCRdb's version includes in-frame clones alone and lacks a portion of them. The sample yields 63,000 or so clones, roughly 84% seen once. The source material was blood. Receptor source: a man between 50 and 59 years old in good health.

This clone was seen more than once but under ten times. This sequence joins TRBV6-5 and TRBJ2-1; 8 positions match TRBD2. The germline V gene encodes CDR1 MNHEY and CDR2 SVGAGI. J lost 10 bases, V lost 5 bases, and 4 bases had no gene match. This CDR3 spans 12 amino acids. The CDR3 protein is CASSNAGGEQFF. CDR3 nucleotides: TGTGCCAGCAGTAACGCGGGAGGCGAGCAGTTCTTC.

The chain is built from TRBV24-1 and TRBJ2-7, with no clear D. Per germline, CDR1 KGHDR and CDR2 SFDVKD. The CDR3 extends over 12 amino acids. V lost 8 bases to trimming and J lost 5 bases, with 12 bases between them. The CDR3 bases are TGTGCCACCACGGTCTTGTCCCACGAGCAGTACTTC. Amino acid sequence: CATTVLSHEQYF.

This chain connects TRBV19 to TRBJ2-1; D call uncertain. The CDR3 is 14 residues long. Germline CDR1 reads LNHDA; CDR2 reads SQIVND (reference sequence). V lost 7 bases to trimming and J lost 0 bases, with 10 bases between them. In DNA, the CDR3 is TGTGCCAGTACTCAGTCGAGCTCCTACAATGAGCAGTTCTTC. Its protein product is CASTQSSSYNEQFF. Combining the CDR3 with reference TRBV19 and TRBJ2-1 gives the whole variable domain DGGITQSPKYLFRKEGQNVTLSCEQNLNHDAMYWYRQDPGQGLRLIYYSQIVNDFQKGDIAEGYSVSREKKESFPLTVTSAQKNPTAFYLCASTQSSSYNEQFFGPGTRLTVL.

The chain's CDR3 is CASSYRPTSERGRQPQHF. DNA for the CDR3: TGTGCCAGCAGTTACCGTCCCACCTCAGAACGGGGGAGGCAGCCCCAGCATTTT. The V call is TRBV6-2 or TRBV6-3, the J call TRBJ1-5; D perhaps matches TRBD1 (5 bases). Between the trimmed V and J ends, which lost 2 bases and 7 bases, there was a span of 24 bases. Germline V lookup: CDR1 MNHEY, CDR2 SVGEGT. This CDR3 is 18 amino acids long.

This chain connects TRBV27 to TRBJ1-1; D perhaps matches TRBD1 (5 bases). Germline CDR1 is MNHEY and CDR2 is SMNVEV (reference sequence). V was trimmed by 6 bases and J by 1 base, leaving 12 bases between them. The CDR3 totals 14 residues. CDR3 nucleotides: TGTGCCAGCAGCCCATCCAGGGCGAACACTGAAGCTTTCTTT. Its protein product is CASSPSRANTEAFF.

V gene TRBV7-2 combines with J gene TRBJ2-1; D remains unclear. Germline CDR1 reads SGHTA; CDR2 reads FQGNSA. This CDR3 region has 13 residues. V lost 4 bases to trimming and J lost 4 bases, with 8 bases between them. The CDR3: CASSSAPYNEQFF. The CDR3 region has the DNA TGTGCCAGCAGCTCAGCGCCGTACAATGAGCAGTTCTTC.

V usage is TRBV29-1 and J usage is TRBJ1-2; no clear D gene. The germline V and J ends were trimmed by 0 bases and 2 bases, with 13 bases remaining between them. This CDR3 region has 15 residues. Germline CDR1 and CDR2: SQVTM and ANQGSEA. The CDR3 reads CSVEDRWATNYGYTF. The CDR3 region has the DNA TGCAGCGTTGAAGATAGGTGGGCGACAAACTATGGCTACACCTTC.

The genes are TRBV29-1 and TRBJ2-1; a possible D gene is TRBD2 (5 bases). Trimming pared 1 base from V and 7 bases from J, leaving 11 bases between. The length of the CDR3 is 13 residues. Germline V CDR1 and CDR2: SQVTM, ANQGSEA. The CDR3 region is CSVEGTSRNEQFF. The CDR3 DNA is TGCAGCGTTGAAGGGACTTCCAGAAATGAGCAGTTCTTC.

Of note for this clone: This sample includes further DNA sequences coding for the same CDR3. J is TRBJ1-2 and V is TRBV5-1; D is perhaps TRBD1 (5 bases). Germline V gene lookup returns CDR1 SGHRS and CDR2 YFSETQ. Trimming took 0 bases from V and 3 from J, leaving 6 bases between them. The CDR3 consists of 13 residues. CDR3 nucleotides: TGCGCCAGCAGCTTGGGGGGGTACTATGGCTACACCTTC. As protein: CASSLGGYYGYTF.

The CDR3 here is CASSPGQALLAKNIQYF. CDR3 sequence (DNA): TGTGCCAGCAGCCCGGGGCAGGCCCTGCTAGCCAAAAACATTCAGTACTTC. The chain uses TRBV11-3 and TRBJ2-4; perhaps D is TRBD1 or TRBD2 (5 bases each). The length of the CDR3 is 17 residues. The germline V and J ends were trimmed by 5 bases and 0 bases, with 17 bases remaining between them. Germline CDR1 reads SGHNT; CDR2 reads YENEEA.

The CDR3 loop is CASSLTSMNTEAFF. CDR3 sequence (DNA): TGTGCCAGCAGCTTAACATCGATGAACACTGAAGCTTTCTTT. The chain links TRBV7-3 to TRBJ1-1; D remains ambiguous. V lost 0 bases and J lost 0, with 5 bases in between. Germline CDR1 and CDR2: SGHTA and FQGTGA. The CDR3 loop spans 14 amino acids.

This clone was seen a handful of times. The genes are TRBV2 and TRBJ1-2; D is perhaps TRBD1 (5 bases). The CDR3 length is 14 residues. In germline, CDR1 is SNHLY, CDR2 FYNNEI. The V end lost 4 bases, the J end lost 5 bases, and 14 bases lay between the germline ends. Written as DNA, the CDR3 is TGTGCCAGCAGTGGGGACTTGCCGAGGTATGGCTACACCTTC. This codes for CASSGDLPRYGYTF.

Here the CDR3 reads CSVQGLAGYTDTQYF. Here the CDR3 DNA reads TGCAGCGTCCAGGGACTAGCGGGATACACAGATACGCAGTATTTT. The chain couples TRBV29-1 to TRBJ2-3; 13 nucleotides agree with TRBD2. V dropped 6 bases and J dropped 2; count of bases not matched to a gene: 5. From germline, CDR1 is SQVTM and CDR2 ANQGSEA. This CDR3 comprises 15 residues.

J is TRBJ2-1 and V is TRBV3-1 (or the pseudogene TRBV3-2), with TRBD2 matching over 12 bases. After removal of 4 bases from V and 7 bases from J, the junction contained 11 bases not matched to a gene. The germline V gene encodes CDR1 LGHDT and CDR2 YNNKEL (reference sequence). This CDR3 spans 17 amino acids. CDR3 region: CASSLTLAGGRRNEQFF. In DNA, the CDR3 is TGTGCCAGCAGCCTAACACTAGCGGGAGGTCGTCGGAATGAGCAGTTCTTC.

CDR3 sequence reads: CSAELATDTQYF. The CDR3, as DNA: TGCAGCGCCGAACTAGCGACAGATACGCAGTATTTT. The genes are TRBV29-1 and TRBJ2-3; TRBD2 aligns across 7 bases. Losses at the gene ends were 7 bases for V and 3 bases for J; bases not matched to a gene: 4. In germline, CDR1 is SQVTM, CDR2 ANQGSEA. This CDR3 region has 12 residues.

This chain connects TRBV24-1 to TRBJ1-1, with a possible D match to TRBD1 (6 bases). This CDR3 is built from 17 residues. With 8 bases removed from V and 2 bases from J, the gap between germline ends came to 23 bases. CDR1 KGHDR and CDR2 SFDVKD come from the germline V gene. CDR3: CATTPTPGQQSNTEAFF. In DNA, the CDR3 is TGTGCCACCACCCCAACGCCCGGACAGCAGTCTAACACTGAAGCTTTCTTT.

The CDR3 spells CASKQGREAFF. The DNA of the CDR3 is TGTGCCAGCAAACAGGGGCGAGAAGCTTTCTTT. This rearrangement joins TRBV12-3 or TRBV12-4 to TRBJ1-1; 7 bases agree with TRBD1. This CDR3 has 11 residues. J gave up 8 bases and V 7 bases, and 4 bases lay outside the gene matches.

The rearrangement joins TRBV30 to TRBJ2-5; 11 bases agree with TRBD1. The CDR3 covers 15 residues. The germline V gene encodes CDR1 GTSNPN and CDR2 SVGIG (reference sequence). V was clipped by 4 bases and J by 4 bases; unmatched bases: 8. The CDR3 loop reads CAWTGTGGLSETQYF. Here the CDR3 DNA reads TGTGCCTGGACCGGGACAGGGGGATTATCAGAGACCCAGTACTTC.